One and the same sample provided the 29 T cell receptor beta chains below, sequenced in a study of cytomegalovirus exposure and HLA in healthy donors. The primer mix had 60 Vbeta and 13 Jbeta primers. Here immunoSEQ multiplex PCR was the method, and the copy in TCRdb shows in-frame clones only, minus some. The table records about 140,000 clones, 80% of them present only once. Source material: PBMCs. The receptors derive from a man aged 45-65 years in good health and CMV-seronegative.

The chain combines TRBV6-1 with TRBJ1-6, with TRBD1 as a possible D gene (6 bases). Trimming cost V 5 bases and J 6 bases, with 14 bases left between them. CDR3 length equals 15 residues. Germline V gene data show CDR1 as MNHNS and CDR2 as SASEGT. The CDR3 DNA reads as TGTGCCAGCAGTTTGCAGGGGAACGTTAATTCACCCCTCCACTTT. This sequence encodes CASSLQGNVNSPLHF.

The chain uses TRBV2 and TRBJ2-1, with 9 bases identical to TRBD2. V was pared by 3 bases and J by 7 bases, with 10 bases of the junction left unmatched. This CDR3 comprises 16 residues. In germline, CDR1 is SNHLY, CDR2 FYNNEI. CDR3 DNA sequence: TGTGCCAGCAGTGAGAGGTTAGCGGGAGAACAGAATGAGCAGTTCTTC. Residues: CASSERLAGEQNEQFF.

The chain carries TRBV6-1 and TRBJ2-7, with 11 positions matching TRBD2. Germline-derived CDR1 and CDR2 are MNHNS and SASEGT. This CDR3 has 15 amino acids. The V and J ends lost 4 bases and 3 bases, in that order; junction bases with no gene match: 5. CDR3 in amino acids: CASSATSGEFYEQYF. In DNA form, the CDR3 reads TGTGCCAGCAGTGCGACTAGCGGGGAATTCTACGAGCAGTACTTC.

This chain uses TRBV27 with TRBJ1-1, with 12 bases aligning to TRBD1. Unmatched junction bases numbered 14, after V lost 4 bases and J lost 11 bases. CDR3 length equals 16 residues. The germline V gene has CDR1 MNHEY and CDR2 SMNVEV (reference sequence). The CDR3 DNA follows: TGTGCCAGCAGTTCTCCGGGACAGGGGGCGAACGAAGCGGCTTTCTTT. This codes for CASSSPGQGANEAAFF.

V and J are TRBV30 and TRBJ1-3; a weak D match, TRBD1 (6 bases). V lost 6 bases, J lost 2 bases, and 8 bases lay in between. Germline values: CDR1 GTSNPN, CDR2 SVGIG (reference sequence). The CDR3 is 12 residues long. The DNA for the CDR3 is TGTGCCTGCAGGGGAGCTGGAAACACCATATATTTT. It yields the protein CACRGAGNTIYF.

A word on this clone: One end of the junction does not line up with germline, which may come from a read error. The V call is TRBV7-8, the J call TRBJ1-3; D not certain. This CDR3 comprises 12 residues. CDR1 is SGHVS and CDR2 is FQNEAQ in the germline V gene. CDR3: CASSLYGDTIYF. In DNA form, the CDR3 reads TGTGCCAGCAGCCTCTATGGAGACACCATATATTTT.

The chain is built from TRBV5-1 and TRBJ2-1; D possibly corresponds to TRBD1 (6 bases). CDR3 length: 13 amino acids. Germline V gene lookup returns CDR1 SGHRS and CDR2 YFSETQ. Trimming pared 3 bases from V and 6 bases from J, leaving 10 bases between. The CDR3 bases are TGCGCCAGCAGCTACGGACAGTCCAATGAGCAGTTCTTC. It is translated as CASSYGQSNEQFF.

The V call is TRBV2, the J call TRBJ2-3; D is unclear. CDR1 is SNHLY, CDR2 FYNNEI, per germline. Trimming pared 6 bases from V and 1 base from J, leaving 17 bases between. The CDR3 has 16 residues. The CDR3: CASSKTPDSGTDTQYF. The CDR3 coding sequence is TGTGCCAGCAGCAAGACACCAGATTCTGGCACAGATACGCAGTATTTT.

The chain employs TRBV21-1 and TRBJ1-3. TRBV21-1 is annotated as a pseudogene. The CDR3 runs to 16 residues. CDR3 residues: CASSNGRGSSGNTIYF. DNA of the CDR3: TGTGCCAGCAGCAATGGGAGGGGAAGCTCTGGAAACACCATATATTTT.

CDR3 nucleotide sequence: TGTGCCAGCAGCTTCCTGGGACTAGCGGCGACGCGGTGGGAGCAGTTCTTC. This encodes CASSFLGLAATRWEQFF. The chain employs TRBV5-6 and TRBJ2-1; TRBD2 aligns across 11 bases. Germline trimming cut 2 bases from V and 10 bases from J; bases unmatched to any gene: 14. The CDR3 consists of 17 residues. Germline V gives CDR1 SGHDT, CDR2 YYEEEE.

This chain uses TRBV9 with TRBJ2-7; D not certain. Per germline, CDR1 SGDLS and CDR2 YYNGEE. The CDR3 has 13 residues. V was trimmed by 1 base and J by 2 bases, leaving 7 bases between them. Here the CDR3 DNA reads TGTGCCAGCAGCGTAACAGAGACCTACGAGCAGTACTTC. This encodes CASSVTETYEQYF.

This rearrangement joins TRBV2 to TRBJ2-2; 10 bases fit TRBD2. CDR3 length equals 15 residues. V was clipped by 6 bases and J by 1 base; unmatched bases: 2. Germline lookup yields CDR1 SNHLY and CDR2 FYNNEI. The CDR3 loop reads CASRRLAGNTGELFF. The CDR3 DNA follows: TGTGCCAGCAGACGACTAGCGGGGAACACCGGGGAGCTGTTTTTT.

This clone has just one count. V usage is TRBV5-5 and J usage is TRBJ1-1; a possible D gene is TRBD1 (5 bases). Germline loops: CDR1 SGHKS, CDR2 YYEKEE (reference sequence). Deletions cut 0 bases from V and 0 bases from J, with 9 bases between. The CDR3 totals 15 residues. Here the CDR3 DNA reads TGTGCCAGCAGCTTGGTTGGCAGGGTGAACACTGAAGCTTTCTTT. Translation gives CASSLVGRVNTEAFF.

The CDR3 DNA reads as TGTGCCAGCAGCGCCCGGACAGGGGAACGGACTGAAGCTTTCTTT. As protein: CASSARTGERTEAFF. The rearrangement uses TRBV11-3 and TRBJ1-1, with 9 bases aligning to TRBD1. The CDR3 sequence is 15 residues long. CDR1 is SGHNT and CDR2 is YENEEA in the germline V gene. The V segment lost 5 bases and the J segment 5 bases; nucleotides outside the gene matches: 9.

This clone has just a few counts. The chain couples TRBV14 to TRBJ2-7; TRBD1 aligns across 10 bases. The trim removed 2 bases at V and 5 bases at J, leaving 9 bases unmatched. From germline, CDR1 is SGHDN and CDR2 FVKESK. This CDR3 has 16 amino acids. CDR3 sequence: CASSQLPGQGRHEQYF. The CDR3 nucleotides are TGTGCCAGCAGCCAACTACCGGGACAGGGGAGACACGAGCAGTACTTC. Full variable domain (remainder filled in from reference TRBV14 and TRBJ2-7): EAGVTQFPSHSVIEKGQTVTLRCDPISGHDNLYWYRRVMGKEIKFLLHFVKESKQDESGMPNNRFLAERTGGTYSTLKVQPAELEDSGVYFCASSQLPGQGRHEQYFGPGTRLTVT.

Only one count was recorded for this clone. This chain links TRBV10-3 with TRBJ2-7; 8 nucleotides agree with TRBD1. Germline V gives CDR1 ENHRY, CDR2 SYGVKD. After removal of 6 bases from V and 4 bases from J, the junction contained 11 bases not matched to a gene. This CDR3 spans 15 amino acids. CDR3 sequence reads: CAISPGQGGSYEQYF. The CDR3 nucleotides are TGTGCCATCAGCCCCGGACAGGGCGGGTCGTACGAGCAGTACTTC.

The chain couples TRBV15 to TRBJ1-5, with D possibly being TRBD1 (6 bases). Looked up from germline, CDR1 is LNHNV and CDR2 is YYDKDF (reference sequence). Trimming cost V 1 base and J 2 bases, with 9 bases left between them. The CDR3 length is 15 residues. The chain's CDR3 is CATSRGGRGNQPQHF. The CDR3 DNA reads TGTGCCACCAGCAGAGGGGGGCGAGGCAATCAGCCCCAGCATTTT.

The chain carries TRBV5-1 and TRBJ2-3, with 11 bases identical to TRBD2. Per the germline V gene, CDR1 is SGHRS and CDR2 is YFSETQ. This CDR3 spans 15 amino acids. J gave up 2 bases and V 4 bases, and 3 bases lay outside the gene matches. CDR3 residues: CASSETSGTTDTQYF. DNA for the CDR3: TGCGCCAGCAGCGAGACTAGCGGGACCACAGATACGCAGTATTTT.

On this clone: It is unclear where the CDR3 begins or ends on the DNA, so no DNA is shown, and the CDR3 is as TCRdb lists it. The genes are TRBV27 and TRBJ2-1; TRBD2, the D gene given by the table, was not confirmed from the DNA. Germline CDR1 and CDR2: MNHEY and SMNVEV (reference sequence). From its first to its last residue, the CDR3 has 12 amino acids. The CDR3 spells CASSLGMGGEFF.

The chain carries TRBV27 and TRBJ1-2, with 10 bases identical to TRBD1. Germline CDR1 is MNHEY and CDR2 is SMNVEV (reference sequence). The CDR3 spans 17 residues. Trimming took 6 bases from V and 7 from J; bases not matched to a gene: 17. Here the CDR3 DNA reads TGTGCCAGCAGCCCCCACCTAGACAGGGGGCTTGCCGGTGGCTACACCTTC. Protein sequence: CASSPHLDRGLAGGYTF.

The rearrangement links TRBV27 to TRBJ2-6; weak D call: TRBD1 (5 bases). Per germline, CDR1 MNHEY and CDR2 SMNVEV (reference sequence). V was clipped by 4 bases and J by 2 bases, with 18 bases between them. The CDR3 spans 18 residues. The CDR3 sequence is CASSSGHLPSAGANVLTF. The CDR3 region has the DNA TGTGCCAGCAGTTCCGGACACCTGCCGTCCGCTGGGGCCAACGTCCTGACTTTC.

The chain has TRBV19 and TRBJ1-4, with 8 nucleotides matching TRBD1. The ends lost 9 bases at V and 4 bases at J; junction bases unmatched: 13. CDR3 length: 16 amino acids. The V gene's germline CDR1 is LNHDA and CDR2 SQIVND (reference sequence). DNA of the CDR3: TGTGCCAGCCACTGGGGCAGGGGGCTGAGTAATGAAAAACTGTTTTTT. It specifies CASHWGRGLSNEKLFF.

The chain employs TRBV1 and TRBJ2-5; TRBD2 is the table's D call and was not checked against the DNA. TRBV1 is listed as a pseudogene. This CDR3 contains 14 residues. DNA for the CDR3: TGCACCAGCAGCCGGGCGGGTACTAAAGAGACCCAGTACTTC. Protein: CTSSRAGTKETQYF.

The chain joins TRBV29-1 to TRBJ2-7, with 7 positions matching TRBD2. CDR1 is SQVTM and CDR2 is ANQGSEA in the germline V gene. V trimming: 5 bases; J trimming: 4 bases; junction bases outside the gene matches: 5. The CDR3 contains 12 residues. The CDR3 region is CSVLKGGYEQYF. The CDR3 region has the DNA TGCAGCGTTCTGAAGGGAGGGTACGAGCAGTACTTC.

The chain combines TRBV2 with TRBJ2-3, with 10 bases fitting TRBD2. CDR3 length: 16 residues. Germline lookup yields CDR1 SNHLY and CDR2 FYNNEI. V lost 4 bases and J lost 1; bases outside the gene matches: 5. DNA for the CDR3: TGTGCCAGCAGTGGTGGGCTAGCGGGAGGCACAGATACGCAGTATTTT. Its protein product is CASSGGLAGGTDTQYF.

The gene calls are TRBV11-3 and TRBJ2-3; no definite D call. The CDR3 is made up of 12 amino acids. In germline, CDR1 is SGHNT, CDR2 YENEEA. Trimming took off 2 bases at V and 7 bases at J, with 7 bases between the two ends. CDR3 sequence (DNA): TGTGCCAGCAGCTTACAGTACAATACGCAGTATTTT. Protein sequence: CASSLQYNTQYF.

CDR3 coding DNA: TGTGCCAGTAGTATAGGAAGGGTAGCGACTCGGTTTTTT. It translates to CASSIGRVATRFF. The chain is built from TRBV19 and TRBJ1-4; D not resolved. The germline V gene has CDR1 LNHDA and CDR2 SQIVND (reference sequence). Trimming shortened V by 1 base and J by 16 bases, and 16 bases separated the two germline ends. This CDR3 spans 13 amino acids.

This clone was detected only a few times. This sequence joins TRBV4-1 and TRBJ1-1, with no clear D. The germline V gene has CDR1 MGHRA and CDR2 YSYEKL. Trimming left V 0 bases short and J 0 bases short, with 8 bases between. This CDR3 region has 15 residues. CDR3 residues: CASSQDSTMNTEAFF. The DNA for the CDR3 is TGCGCCAGCAGCCAAGATAGTACGATGAACACTGAAGCTTTCTTT.

The CDR3 reads CAIIRDRGLIGRSGYTF. The CDR3 coding sequence is TGTGCCATTATCCGGGACAGGGGGCTTATTGGTCGTAGTGGCTACACCTTC. The V and J genes are TRBV2 and TRBJ1-2, with 12 bases lining up with TRBD1. Germline V gene sequence: CDR1 SNHLY, CDR2 FYNNEI. The CDR3 sequence is 17 residues long. V trimming: 10 bases; J trimming: 7 bases; junction bases outside the gene matches: 19.